The rows below give T cell receptor beta chains drawn from one sample of a study of monozygotic twins with cystic fibrosis. Clones were read by immunoSEQ multiplex PCR, and TCRdb kept only the in-frame ones, dropping some. The sample holds 34,000 or so clones, more than 85% seen once. The specimen sequenced was blood. These receptors were obtained from a girl aged 2-10 years with cystic fibrosis. Both conserved end residues are part of each CDR3. Fields, in order: J gene, D gene, clone size, V gene, CDR3 DNA, CDR3 protein. D genes are given only for firm matches. Only part of the rows carry a size: once, few, many, or a class if the clone is expanded.

>TRBJ1-2|TRBD1|-|TRBV6-4
TGTGCCAGCAGGATGACAGGGGCCGGGAACTATGGCTACACCTTC
CASRMTGAGNYGYTF
>TRBJ2-3|TRBD2|-|TRBV29-1
TGCAGCGTTGAACTGGCGGGGGGATTAACAGATACGCAGTATTTT
CSVELAGGLTDTQYF
>TRBJ2-3|-|-|TRBV7-8
TGTGCCAGCAGCTCAACCACAGGGAGAAGCACAGATACGCAGTATTTT
CASSSTTGRSTDTQYF
>TRBJ1-2|TRBD1|once|TRBV4-2
TGTGCCAGCAGCCAAGAGGGCAGGGGGACCTATGGCTACACCTTC
CASSQEGRGTYGYTF
>TRBJ1-2|-|-|TRBV30
TGTGCCTGGAACCCGGGAGGGTATGGCTACACCTTC
CAWNPGGYGYTF
>TRBJ1-4|-|few|TRBV2
TGTGCCAGCAGTGACCCTAACTCTAATGAAAAACTGTTTTTT
CASSDPNSNEKLFF
>TRBJ1-2|TRBD1|-|TRBV14
TGTGCCAGCAGCCAAGATGTCAGGGGACAGGGGAAGGGCTACACCTTC
CASSQDVRGQGKGYTF
>TRBJ2-2|-|-|TRBV9
TGTGCCAGCAGCGTCTCCGCGAGCACCGGGGAGCTGTTTTTT
CASSVSASTGELFF
>TRBJ2-7|-|-|TRBV30
TGTGCCTGGAGTAGGGGTCTCGCGGTCCACGAGCAGTACTTC
CAWSRGLAVHEQYF
>TRBJ1-1|TRBD1|once|TRBV19
TGTGCCAGTAGTGGGACAGGGGAGTTGAACACTGAAGCTTTCTTT
CASSGTGELNTEAFF
>TRBJ1-4|TRBD1|-|TRBV6-5
TGTGCCAGCAGACGACAGGGAGTGAATGAAAAACTGTTTTTT
CASRRQGVNEKLFF
>TRBJ1-1|-|-|TRBV5-1
TGCGCCAGCAGCTTTGGCAGGGCGGGGAAAAGGGGTTATTGGGAGGAAGCTTTCTTT
CASSFGRAGKRGYWEEAFF
>TRBJ2-7|-|-|TRBV7-8
TGTGCCAGCAGCTTAGGTACGGGCCCTTACGAGCAGTACTTC
CASSLGTGPYEQYF
>TRBJ1-3|-|-|TRBV11-2
TGTGCCAGCAGCTTAGAAGGTCCCTCTGGAAACACCATATATTTT
CASSLEGPSGNTIYF
>TRBJ1-6|-|-|TRBV18
TGTGCCAGCTCACGGGAGAAATCAGGAGGGAATTCACCCCTCCACTTT
CASSREKSGGNSPLHF
>TRBJ1-2|-|-|TRBV16
TGTGCCAGCAGCCAAACAAGGGGGTTTAACTATGGCTACACCTTC
CASSQTRGFNYGYTF
>TRBJ1-2|TRBD1|-|TRBV19
TGTGCCAGTAGGTCCGAAAGGGGGCTCTATGGCTACACCTTC
CASRSERGLYGYTF
>TRBJ2-2|-|-|TRBV5-1
TGCGCCAGCAGCTCCCGGGGTGACTCGAACACCGGGGAGCTGTTTTTT
CASSSRGDSNTGELFF
>TRBJ2-5|-|-|TRBV28
TGTGCCAGCAGTTTAGGACTACAACAAGAGACCCAGTACTTC
CASSLGLQQETQYF
>TRBJ2-7|-|-|TRBV11-2
TGTGCCAGCAGCACCCGGGACGGAACGAGATCCTACGAGCAGTACTTC
CASSTRDGTRSYEQYF
>TRBJ2-7|-|-|TRBV7-9
TGTGCCAGCAGCTTAGACGCAGGGATAAACGAGCAGTACTTC
CASSLDAGINEQYF
>TRBJ1-2|-|-|TRBV5-6
TGTGCCAGCAGATTTAACGTAGGTGGCTACACCTTC
CASRFNVGGYTF
>TRBJ1-5|-|-|TRBV6-1
TGTGCCAGCAGGGCCCGGGGCCGGCTCGGTCAGCCCCAGCATTTT
CASRARGRLGQPQHF
>TRBJ1-5|-|-|TRBV29-1
TGCAGCGTGGCTACAGGGACCTTCAATCAGCCCCAGCATTTT
CSVATGTFNQPQHF
>TRBJ2-7|-|-|TRBV15
TGTGCCACCAGCGGTACAGGGAAAGCCTACGAGCAGTACTTC
CATSGTGKAYEQYF
>TRBJ2-7|-|-|TRBV28
TGTGCCAGCAGTTTAAGGCATTTAGGCTCCTACGAGCAGTACTTC
CASSLRHLGSYEQYF
>TRBJ2-7|-|-|TRBV7-2
TGTGCCAGCAGCGTAAGGGGGGGTTACTCCTACGAGCAGTACTTC
CASSVRGGYSYEQYF
>TRBJ1-1|-|-|TRBV6-1
TGTGCCAGCAGTGCCCAAGCGAACACTGAAGCTTTCTTT
CASSAQANTEAFF
>TRBJ2-7|TRBD1|once|TRBV7-9
TGTGCCAGCAGCTACCGGGACAGGGCCGTCTACGAGCAGTACTTC
CASSYRDRAVYEQYF
>TRBJ2-7|TRBD1|-|TRBV20-1
TGCAGTGCTACCGGGGACAGGCAGCAGTACTTC
CSATGDRQQYF
>TRBJ1-1|-|few|TRBV5-1
TGCGCCAGCAGCAACACTTTGGACACTGAAGCTTTCTTT
CASSNTLDTEAFF
>TRBJ2-3|TRBD2|-|TRBV7-9
TGTGCCAGCAGCTTAACCTCCGGCGGGAGGCTTAGCACAGATACGCAGTATTTT
CASSLTSGGRLSTDTQYF
>TRBJ2-5|-|-|TRBV11-1
TGTGCCAGCAGCTTAGCCGGTGGAGAGACCCAGTACTTC
CASSLAGGETQYF
>TRBJ2-1|-|-|TRBV5-1
TGCGCCAGCAGCTTGGCCCAACACAGTGAGCAGTTCTTC
CASSLAQHSEQFF
>TRBJ2-7|-|-|TRBV29-1
TGCAGCGTGGGGGCGTGGGGGGCAGGAAACGAGCAGTACTTC
CSVGAWGAGNEQYF
>TRBJ2-5|-|-|TRBV19
TGTGCCAGTAGTGTCGGGACTGCAGCTCAAGAGACCCAGTACTTC
CASSVGTAAQETQYF
>TRBJ2-1|-|-|TRBV6-5
TGTGCCAGCAGTTACCTAGGACCCGTCTTAGAAGAGCAGTTCTTC
CASSYLGPVLEEQFF
>TRBJ2-1|TRBD2|-|TRBV23-1
TGCGCCAGCAGTCAATACCTGGGACTAGCGGATTACAATGAGCAGTTCTTC
CASSQYLGLADYNEQFF
>TRBJ1-1|-|-|TRBV19
TGTGCCAGTATGGGGGTGTGGAACACTGAAGCTTTCTTT
CASMGVWNTEAFF
>TRBJ2-7|TRBD1|-|TRBV6-1
TGTGCCAGCAGTACTAGACAGGGTTTAGCCTACGAGCAGTACTTC
CASSTRQGLAYEQYF
>TRBJ2-2|TRBD1|-|TRBV5-1
TGCGCCAGCAGCCCATTCCGGACAGGGAACACCGGGGAGCTGTTTTTT
CASSPFRTGNTGELFF
>TRBJ2-7|-|-|TRBV7-2
TGTGCCAGCAGCTTAGCGATCCCCCCCTCCTACGAGCAGTACTTC
CASSLAIPPSYEQYF
>TRBJ1-5|-|-|TRBV6-1
TGTGCCAGCAGCGCCGTAGTTGGGGGAGGTGGGCCCCAGCATTTT
CASSAVVGGGGPQHF
>TRBJ1-1|-|-|TRBV7-9
TGTGCCAGCAGCTTAGCGAGGGAGGGGAACACTGAAGCTTTCTTT
CASSLAREGNTEAFF
>TRBJ1-2|TRBD1|-|TRBV7-8
TGTGCCAGCAGCCCCGGGAGGACAGGGGCCCGGGCAAACTATGGCTACACCTTC
CASSPGRTGARANYGYTF
>TRBJ2-1|-|few|TRBV14
TGTGCCAGCAGCCAGAGGCATGAGCAGTTCTTC
CASSQRHEQFF
>TRBJ2-3|-|-|TRBV6-1
TGTGCCAGCAGTGAAGATTGGCCAGCGGCGATCACAGATACGCAGTATTTT
CASSEDWPAAITDTQYF
>TRBJ2-3|-|-|TRBV25-1
TGTGCCAGCAGTACACCCCGTCTCCCAGATACGCAGTATTTT
CASSTPRLPDTQYF
>TRBJ1-6|-|-|TRBV2
TGTGCCAGCAGTGAAGGTTGGGATTCACCCCTCCACTTT
CASSEGWDSPLHF
>TRBJ2-1|TRBD2|-|TRBV2
TGTGCCAGCAATCTAGCGGAGAACAATGAGCAGTTCTTC
CASNLAENNEQFF